Following are 11 T cell receptor beta chains from one sample sequenced in a study of OX40 agonist ivuxolimab in advanced cancers. This table comes from immunoSEQ multiplex PCR, and its TCRdb copy is limited to in-frame clones, with some not included. The sample lists approximately 55,000 clones; roughly 90% were seen once. The starting material was CD4+ or CD8+ T cells sorted from blood, obtained in a trial of the OX40 agonist ivuxolimab. All receptors come from an adult with an advanced solid tumor such as melanoma, head and neck, liver or kidney cancer.

The chain links TRBV6-1 to TRBJ2-1; D not resolved. The germline CDR1 and CDR2 sequences are MNHNS and SASEGT. The V gene lost 6 bases and the J gene lost 10 bases, with 10 bases spanning the gap. This CDR3 contains 11 residues. The CDR3 reads CASSLYGEQFF. For the CDR3, the DNA is TGTGCCAGCAGCCTCTACGGGGAGCAGTTCTTC.

The chain carries TRBV6-4 and TRBJ2-2; 7 positions match TRBD1. The CDR3 is made up of 15 amino acids. The V gene end was trimmed by 0 bases and the J gene end by 7 bases; junction bases not matched to a gene: 5. CDR1 and CDR2 (germline): MRHNA, SNTAGT. The CDR3 loop reads CASSDSKQGLGELFF. CDR3 bases: TGTGCCAGCAGTGACTCGAAACAGGGGCTCGGGGAGCTGTTTTTT.

There are a few counts of this clone. V gene TRBV6-5 combines with J gene TRBJ2-3; the match to TRBD2 covers 7 bases. Germline loops: CDR1 MNHEY, CDR2 SVGAGI. The CDR3 has 14 residues. Unmatched junction bases numbered 6, after V lost 6 bases and J lost 3 bases. Here the CDR3 DNA reads TGTGCCAGCAGACCTACCGGGAGGACAGATACGCAGTATTTT. It codes for CASRPTGRTDTQYF.

The CDR3 bases are TGTGCCAGCACCCTCCCTGGGGCCAACGTCCTGACTTTC. Translation: CASTLPGANVLTF. This chain links TRBV19 with TRBJ2-6; D remains unclear. Germline values: CDR1 LNHDA, CDR2 SQIVND (reference sequence). Between the trimmed V and J ends, which lost 9 bases and 2 bases, there was a span of 8 bases. The CDR3 runs to 13 residues.

The J gene is TRBJ1-2, the V gene TRBV7-9; D is undetermined. V dropped 5 bases and J dropped 7 bases, with 11 bases sitting between them. This CDR3 is 12 amino acids long. CDR1 SEHNR and CDR2 FQNEAQ come from the germline V gene (reference sequence). The CDR3 region is CASSTEFGGYTF. The CDR3 coding sequence is TGTGCCAGCAGCACGGAGTTTGGTGGCTACACCTTC. Using reference TRBV7-9 and TRBJ1-2 for the parts outside the CDR3, the full variable domain is DTGVSQNPRHKITKRGQNVTFRCDPISEHNRLYWYRQTLGQGPEFLTYFQNEAQLEKSRLLSDRFSAERPKGSFSTLEIQRTEQGDSAMYLCASSTEFGGYTFGSGTRLTVV.

This chain joins TRBV15 and TRBJ2-1, with D maybe TRBD1 (6 bases). Trimming shortened V by 6 bases and J by 7 bases, and 19 bases separated the two germline ends. The CDR3 totals 15 residues. CDR1 and CDR2 from the germline V gene are LNHNV and YYDKDF (reference sequence). The CDR3 nucleotides are TGTGCCACCAGGAGGGACAAGTCAAAGGTTAATGAGCAGTTCTTC. It encodes CATRRDKSKVNEQFF.

The V and J genes are TRBV25-1 and TRBJ2-5, with 8 bases lining up with TRBD1. CDR1 is MGHDK, CDR2 SYGVNS, per germline. V lost 6 bases and J lost 2; bases outside the gene matches: 2. The CDR3 extends over 13 amino acids. The CDR3 nucleotides are TGTGCCAGCAGGACAGGGGCTCAAGAGACCCAGTACTTC. Protein: CASRTGAQETQYF. Using reference TRBV25-1 and TRBJ2-5 for the parts outside the CDR3, the full variable domain is EADIYQTPRYLVIGTGKKITLECSQTMGHDKMYWYQQDPGMELHLIHYSYGVNSTEKGDLSSESTVSRIRTEHFPLTLESARPSHTSQYLCASRTGAQETQYFGPGTRLLVL.

The CDR3 region is CASRTTSGGSYEQYF. The CDR3 DNA reads as TGTGCCAGCAGGACCACTAGCGGGGGGTCCTACGAGCAGTACTTC. The rearrangement uses TRBV6-5 and TRBJ2-7; TRBD2 matches at 12 bases. J was trimmed by 1 base and V by 6 bases; bases with no gene match: 4. The germline V gene has CDR1 MNHEY and CDR2 SVGAGI. The CDR3 runs 15 residues.

V usage is TRBV6-1 and J usage is TRBJ2-2; 12 nucleotides match TRBD2. The germline CDR1 and CDR2 sequences are MNHNS and SASEGT. J was trimmed by 6 bases and V by 7 bases; bases with no gene match: 6. This CDR3 is built from 15 residues. The CDR3 sequence is CASTAPSGRAGELFF. Here the CDR3 DNA reads TGTGCCAGCACCGCTCCTAGCGGGAGGGCCGGGGAGCTGTTTTTT.

The rearrangement uses TRBV5-1 and TRBJ2-1; no clear D. CDR1 and CDR2 (germline): SGHRS, YFSETQ. The CDR3 runs to 12 residues. V lost 8 bases, J lost 10 bases, and 16 bases lay in between. The CDR3 loop is CASSGLAPEQFF. Written as DNA, the CDR3 is TGCGCCAGTTCCGGGTTGGCCCCCGAGCAGTTCTTC.

The sample holds one count of this clone. The chain has TRBV7-3 and TRBJ2-7; 8 bases line up with TRBD1. Trimming took 5 bases from V and 7 from J; bases not matched to a gene: 7. From germline, CDR1 is SGHTA and CDR2 FQGTGA. The CDR3 totals 13 residues. CDR3 sequence: CASSQGQGREQYF. CDR3 DNA sequence: TGTGCCAGCAGCCAAGGACAGGGTCGGGAGCAGTACTTC.